This T cell receptor (beta chain) was found in a study of cytotoxic CD8 clonotypes in ibrutinib-treated CLL. Overall study context: Results showed some 25 partial and 2 complete responses; following median 68 months, around 15 remained remitted, about 12 advanced. Points from the study as a whole: Clonality measured at baseline exceeded age-matched healthy donors, tracking circulating CD8+ T-cell counts.

Per the germline V gene, CDR1 is SGHNT and CDR2 is YYREEE (reference sequence). The CDR3 length is 16 residues. V lost 1 base and J 2 bases, leaving 13 bases between the germline ends. Worth noting for this clone: Antigen specificity is unknown.

The intended depth for sequencing was 1 in 200,000 to 1 in 1 million T cells. Assay: immunoSEQ multiplex PCR; the TCRdb copy retains only in-frame clones and omits some. Of around 25,000 clones detected, approximately 71% appear once; the ten largest clones hold just over 50%. Sequencing was performed on PBMCs, taken at disease progression, from a patient treated with ibrutinib. This chain joins TRBV5-4 and TRBJ1-3; D uncertain. This clonotype was sampled from a human donor with chronic lymphocytic leukemia. The CDR3 loop reads CASSLSPPGTGNTIYF. For the CDR3, the DNA is TGTGCCAGCAGCTTGTCCCCACCGGGAACTGGAAACACCATATATTTT.